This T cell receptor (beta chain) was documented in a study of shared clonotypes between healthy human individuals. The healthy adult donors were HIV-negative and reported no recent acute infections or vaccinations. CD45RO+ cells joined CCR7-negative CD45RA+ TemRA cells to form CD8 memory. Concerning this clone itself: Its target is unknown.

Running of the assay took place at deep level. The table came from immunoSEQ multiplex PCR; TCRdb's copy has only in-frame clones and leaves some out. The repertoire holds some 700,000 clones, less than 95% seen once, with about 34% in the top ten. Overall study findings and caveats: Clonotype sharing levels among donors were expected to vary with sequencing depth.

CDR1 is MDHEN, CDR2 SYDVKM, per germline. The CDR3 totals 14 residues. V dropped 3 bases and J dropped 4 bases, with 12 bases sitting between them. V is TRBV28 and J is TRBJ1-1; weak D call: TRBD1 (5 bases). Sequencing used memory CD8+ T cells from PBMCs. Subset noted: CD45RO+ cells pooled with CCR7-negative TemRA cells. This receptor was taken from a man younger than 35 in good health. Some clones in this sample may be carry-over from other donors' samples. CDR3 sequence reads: CASSFPRAGTEAFF. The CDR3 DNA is TGTGCCAGCAGTTTCCCCAGGGCGGGCACTGAAGCTTTCTTT.